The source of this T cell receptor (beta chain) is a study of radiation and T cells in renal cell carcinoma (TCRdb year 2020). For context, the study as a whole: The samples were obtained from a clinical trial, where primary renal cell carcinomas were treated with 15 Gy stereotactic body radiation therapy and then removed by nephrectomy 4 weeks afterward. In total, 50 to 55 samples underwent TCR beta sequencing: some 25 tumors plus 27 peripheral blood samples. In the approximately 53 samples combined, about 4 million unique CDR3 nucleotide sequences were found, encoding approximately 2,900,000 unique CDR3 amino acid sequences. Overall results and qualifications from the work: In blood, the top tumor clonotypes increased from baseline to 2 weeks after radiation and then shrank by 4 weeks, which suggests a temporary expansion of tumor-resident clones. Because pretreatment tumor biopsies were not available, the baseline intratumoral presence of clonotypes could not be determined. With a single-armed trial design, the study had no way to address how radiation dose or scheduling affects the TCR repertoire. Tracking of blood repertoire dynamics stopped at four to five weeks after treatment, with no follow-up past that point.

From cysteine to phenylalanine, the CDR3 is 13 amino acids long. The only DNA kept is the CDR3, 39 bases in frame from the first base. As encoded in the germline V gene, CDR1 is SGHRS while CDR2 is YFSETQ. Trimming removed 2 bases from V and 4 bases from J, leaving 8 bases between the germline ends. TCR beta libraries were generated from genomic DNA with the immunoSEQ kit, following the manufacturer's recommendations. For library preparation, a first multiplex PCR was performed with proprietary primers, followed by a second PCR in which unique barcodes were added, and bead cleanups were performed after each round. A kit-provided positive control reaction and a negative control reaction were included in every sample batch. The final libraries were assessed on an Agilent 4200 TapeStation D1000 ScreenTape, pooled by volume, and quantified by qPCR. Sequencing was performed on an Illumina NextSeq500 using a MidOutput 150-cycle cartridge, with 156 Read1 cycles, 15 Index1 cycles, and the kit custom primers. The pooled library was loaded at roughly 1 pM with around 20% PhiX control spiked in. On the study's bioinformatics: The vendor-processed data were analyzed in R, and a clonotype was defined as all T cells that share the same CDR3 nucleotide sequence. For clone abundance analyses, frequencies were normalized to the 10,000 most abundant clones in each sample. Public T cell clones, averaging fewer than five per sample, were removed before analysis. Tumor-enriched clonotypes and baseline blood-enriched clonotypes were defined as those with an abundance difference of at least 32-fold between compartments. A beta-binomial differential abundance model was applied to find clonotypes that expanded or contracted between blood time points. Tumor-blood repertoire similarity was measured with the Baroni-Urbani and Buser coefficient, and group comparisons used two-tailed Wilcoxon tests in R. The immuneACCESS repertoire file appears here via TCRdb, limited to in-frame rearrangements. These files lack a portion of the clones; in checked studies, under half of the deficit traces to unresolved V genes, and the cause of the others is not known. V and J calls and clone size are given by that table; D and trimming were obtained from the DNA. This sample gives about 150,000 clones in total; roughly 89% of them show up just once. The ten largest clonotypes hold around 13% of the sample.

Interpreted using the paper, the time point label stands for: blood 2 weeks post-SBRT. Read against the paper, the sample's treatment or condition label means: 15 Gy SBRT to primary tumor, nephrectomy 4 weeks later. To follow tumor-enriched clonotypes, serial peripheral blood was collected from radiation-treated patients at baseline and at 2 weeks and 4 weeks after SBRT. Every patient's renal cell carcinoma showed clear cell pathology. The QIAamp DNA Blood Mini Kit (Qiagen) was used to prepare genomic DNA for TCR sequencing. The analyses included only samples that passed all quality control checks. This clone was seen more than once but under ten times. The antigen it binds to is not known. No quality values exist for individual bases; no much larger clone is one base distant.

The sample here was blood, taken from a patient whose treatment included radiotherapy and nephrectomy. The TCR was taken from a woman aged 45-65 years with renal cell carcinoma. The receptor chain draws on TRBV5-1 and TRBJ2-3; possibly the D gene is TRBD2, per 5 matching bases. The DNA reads TGCGCCAGCAGCTTTGAGGGATCAGATACGCAGTATTTT. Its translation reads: CASSFEGSDTQYF.